A single sample gave rise to the 10 T cell receptor beta chains below, sequenced in a study of graft-versus-host responses after intestinal transplantation. These receptors lack a known antigen. Measured with immunoSEQ multiplex PCR; TCRdb has only the in-frame clones, and not every one. The sample carries about 90,000 clones, just under 95% recorded once. The sample in question was unstimulated CD4+ T cells sorted from spleen or lymph node cells, obtained before intestinal transplant. Receptors originate from a human donor who received an intestinal transplant.

The J gene is TRBJ2-2, the V gene TRBV9; TRBD1 matches at 8 bases. Trimming removed 3 bases from V and 7 bases from J; junction bases left unmatched: 14. This CDR3 is built from 17 residues. Germline lookup yields CDR1 SGDLS and CDR2 YYNGEE. The CDR3 region has the DNA TGTGCCAGCAGCGCTGAGGTTAGGACAGGGAAGGGCGGGGAGCTGTTTTTT. It is translated as CASSAEVRTGKGGELFF.

The J gene is TRBJ2-5, the V gene TRBV11-1; D is perhaps TRBD2 (6 bases). The V end lost 6 bases, the J end lost 5 bases, and 19 bases lay between the germline ends. The CDR3 has 15 residues. CDR1 and CDR2 from the germline V gene are SGHAT and FQDESV (reference sequence). CDR3 DNA sequence: TGTGCCAGCAGGATTTCGGCGGAGGGGCGCGAGACCCAGTACTTC. Amino acid sequence: CASRISAEGRETQYF.

The chain carries TRBV19 and TRBJ2-2, with D tentatively TRBD2 (6 bases). The CDR3 spans 18 residues. The V and J ends lost 3 bases and 5 bases respectively, with 22 bases between them. CDR1 and CDR2 from the germline V gene are LNHDA and SQIVND (reference sequence). The CDR3 is CASSILTQSSAKTGELFF. CDR3 bases: TGTGCCAGTAGTATTTTAACCCAGTCTAGCGCCAAAACCGGGGAGCTGTTTTTT.

This chain connects TRBV5-1 to TRBJ2-5; D unclear. V lost 4 bases and J lost 5, with 30 bases in between. The CDR3 spans 19 residues. Per germline, CDR1 SGHRS and CDR2 YFSETQ. In nucleotides, the CDR3 is TGCGCCAGCAGCCTCCTCCCCGGGCCTTATGAACCCCGTTTGGAGACCCAGTACTTC. Translating gives CASSLLPGPYEPRLETQYF.

This chain connects TRBV6-1 to TRBJ1-3, with D perhaps matching TRBD1 (6 bases). Germline V gene sequence: CDR1 MNHNS, CDR2 SASEGT. The germline V and J ends were trimmed by 6 bases and 5 bases, with 11 bases remaining between them. The CDR3 runs to 13 residues. The CDR3 protein is CASSDQGRNTIYF. DNA for the CDR3: TGTGCCAGCAGCGATCAGGGGAGAAACACCATATATTTT.

The V and J genes are TRBV7-9 and TRBJ1-5, with D uncertain. Per germline, CDR1 SEHNR and CDR2 FQNEAQ (reference sequence). This CDR3 comprises 15 residues. V dropped 1 base and J dropped 0 bases, with 7 bases sitting between them. CDR3 sequence: CASSLGYDSNQPQHF. The CDR3 nucleotides read TGTGCCAGCAGCTTAGGGTACGATAGCAATCAGCCCCAGCATTTT.

The V gene is TRBV18, the J gene TRBJ2-7; 7 bases align to TRBD1. Trimming removed 1 base from V and 9 bases from J; junction bases left unmatched: 6. The CDR3 runs to 13 residues. Germline CDR1 is KGHSH and CDR2 is LQKENI. The CDR3 DNA follows: TGTGCCAGCTCACCACTGGAAGGGGGCGGGCAGTACTTC. Translated: CASSPLEGGGQYF.

This chain links TRBV28 with TRBJ1-1; D uncertain. The CDR3 extends over 15 amino acids. Deletions cut 2 bases from V and 1 base from J, with 11 bases between. The germline gives CDR1 MDHEN, CDR2 SYDVKM. CDR3 in amino acids: CASSLASAGNTEAFF. The CDR3 region has the DNA TGTGCCAGCAGTTTAGCCTCCGCAGGGAACACTGAAGCTTTCTTT.

V gene TRBV19 combines with J gene TRBJ2-7; TRBD1 matches 8 bases. This CDR3 has 15 amino acids. V shed 3 bases and J 0 bases; nucleotides not matched to a gene: 4. The germline CDR1 and CDR2 sequences are LNHDA and SQIVND (reference sequence). Here the CDR3 reads CASSMGQASSYEQYF. As DNA, the CDR3 is TGTGCCAGTAGTATGGGACAGGCGAGCTCCTACGAGCAGTACTTC.

The chain is built from TRBV20-1 and TRBJ1-1; no firm D call. CDR3 length equals 10 residues. CDR1 and CDR2 from the germline V gene are DFQATT and SNEGSKA (reference sequence). DNA of the CDR3: TGCAGCCGGGTGGGCACTGAAGCTTTCTTT. Its protein product is CSRVGTEAFF.